Listed below are T cell receptor beta chains from one sample, sequenced in a study of T cell repertoires in cytomegalovirus infection. Their recognized antigens are unknown. One entry per CDR3 protein, called by TCRdb with MiXCR from the reads. The sample lists 700,000 to 850,000 distinct CDR3 sequences; around a third were seen once. The source was cultured CD8+ T cells from PBMCs, collected from culture after CMV antigen stimulation. Every receptor here comes from a human donor in good health (CMV status not recorded). Some clones in this sample may be carry-over from other donors' samples. Each CDR3 is given with its conserved first and last residue. Fields, in order: clone size, V gene, J gene, D gene, CDR3 DNA, CDR3 protein. D genes are given only for firm matches. The listing skips clone size in some rows; elsewhere it reads once, few, many or a size class.

>.|TRBV12-3/TRBV12-4|TRBJ2-3|.
TGTGCCAGCAGTTTGGACGCGGGGACAGATACGCAGTATTTT
CASSLDAGTDTQYF
>many|TRBV7-9|TRBJ2-2|TRBD2
TGTGCCAGCAGCCCATTTGGGACTAACGAACGGGAGCTGTTTTTT
CASSPFGTNERELFF
>many|TRBV6-5|TRBJ2-1|.
TGTGCCAGCAGCTACCTAGGACAGTACAATGAGCAGTTCTTC
CASSYLGQYNEQFF
>.|TRBV6-1|TRBJ2-3|.
TGTGCCAGCAGCCACAGGGTCAGCACAGATACGCAGTATTTT
CASSHRVSTDTQYF
>few|TRBV4-3|TRBJ2-3|.
TGCGCCAGCAGCCAAGATCGGGGGCGGGGGAGCACAGATACGCAGTATTTT
CASSQDRGRGSTDTQYF
>.|TRBV25-1|TRBJ2-3|.
TGTGCCAGCAGTGTAAGGGGGGGGAGGCTGGAAGATACGCAGTATTTT
CASSVRGGRLEDTQYF
>.|TRBV5-1|TRBJ2-1|.
TGCGCCAGCAGCTTACCGGGAATAGGAAACAATGAGCAGTTCTTC
CASSLPGIGNNEQFF
>.|TRBV27|TRBJ2-5|.
TGTGCCAGCGTCGTTTCGGACAAGGAGTTGTTAGCGGAGACCCAGTACTTC
CASVVSDKELLAETQYF
>few|TRBV7-9|TRBJ2-1|.
TGTGCCAGCAGCCCCCCCTTGCGGGACTACAATGAGCAGTTCTTC
CASSPPLRDYNEQFF
>many|TRBV19|TRBJ1-1|TRBD1
TGTGCCAGTAGTATTTTTCGACCGGGACAGGGGCATTGGATGAACACTGAAGCTTTCTTT
CASSIFRPGQGHWMNTEAFF
>many|TRBV7-6|TRBJ2-1|TRBD1
TGTGCCAGCAGCTTAGTTTCTTCCTCCGGGACAGGGTGGAATGAGCAGTTCTTC
CASSLVSSSGTGWNEQFF
>many|TRBV7-8|TRBJ2-3|.
TGTGCCAGCAGCTTAGTTCTTTATAGGGAGGTCCGAGATACGCAGTATTTT
CASSLVLYREVRDTQYF
>.|TRBV18|TRBJ1-1|.
TGTGCCAGCTCACCAGGGGACCCTACGTCAGCTTTCTTT
CASSPGDPTSAFF
>.|TRBV6-5|TRBJ2-2|.
TGTGCCAGCAGTTACTCGATTTTAAACACCGGGGAGCTGTTTTTT
CASSYSILNTGELFF
>many|TRBV7-2|TRBJ1-4|.
TGTGCCAGCAGCTACTACCCCCCCAGGACAGATGAAAAACTGTTTTTT
CASSYYPPRTDEKLFF
>.|TRBV19|TRBJ2-1|TRBD2
TGTGCCAGTAGGCAATATAGCGGGGCCTACAATGAGCAGTTCTTC
CASRQYSGAYNEQFF
>few|TRBV5-1|TRBJ2-1|.
TGCGCCAGCAGCTCCTTGCGAGGGGATAAGCTTACTATTGAGCAGTTCTTC
CASSSLRGDKLTIEQFF
>few|TRBV7-9|TRBJ2-5|TRBD2
TGTGCCAGCAGCAGACTAGCGGGGGTGAAAGAGACCCAGTACTTC
CASSRLAGVKETQYF
>.|TRBV15|TRBJ2-7|.
TGTGCCACCGCAGATGTGGGACCGCCTTACGAGCAGTACTTC
CATADVGPPYEQYF
>.|TRBV7-9|TRBJ2-2|.
TGTGCCAGCGCAGTTGACACCGGGGAGCTGTTTTTT
CASAVDTGELFF
>.|TRBV7-6|TRBJ2-1|.
TGTGCTAGCAGCTTAGGGACTCTGGTGTCCGATGAGCAGTTCTTC
CASSLGTLVSDEQFF
>many|TRBV7-9|TRBJ2-4|.
TGTGCCAGCAGCTTAAGATCTTCAGGGACAAGATACATTCAGTACTTC
CASSLRSSGTRYIQYF
>many|TRBV7-8|TRBJ2-3|.
TGTGCCAGCAGCTTAGCTCTAGCCCGTGCAGATACGCAGTATTTT
CASSLALARADTQYF
>.|TRBV27|TRBJ1-2|TRBD1
TGTGCCAGCAGTGGACAGGGGACCCACTATGGCTACACCTTC
CASSGQGTHYGYTF
>.|TRBV2|TRBJ1-2|TRBD1
TGTGCCAGCAGTGAGTCGGACAGGAACTATGGCTACACCTTC
CASSESDRNYGYTF
>few|TRBV6-1|TRBJ1-1|.
TGTGCCAGCAGTGATTACACCTCATATGAAGCTTTCTTT
CASSDYTSYEAFF
>.|TRBV12-3/TRBV12-4|TRBJ2-5|.
TGTGCCAGCAGTTTAGTTGCGGGCGGAGACCTACAAGAGACCCAGTACTTC
CASSLVAGGDLQETQYF
>few|TRBV12-3/TRBV12-4|TRBJ1-1|.
TGTGCCAGCAGTCCCGATCGACCGAACACTGAAGCTTTCTTT
CASSPDRPNTEAFF
>few|TRBV2|TRBJ2-3|.
TGTGCCAGCAGGGGTAGCTTCGATACGCAGTATTTT
CASRGSFDTQYF
>few|TRBV7-9|TRBJ2-1|TRBD1
TGTGCCAGCAGCAGGCTTACAGGGGGCATCTCCTACAATGAGCAGTTCTTC
CASSRLTGGISYNEQFF
>.|TRBV3-1|TRBJ1-2|.
TGTGCCAGCACTCCGGGGGGGCACTACCACACCTTC
CASTPGGHYHTF
>.|TRBV7-6|TRBJ1-2|TRBD1
TGTGCCAGCAATTCAAGACAGGGCTATGGCTACACCTTC
CASNSRQGYGYTF
>many|TRBV7-8|TRBJ2-7|.
TGTGCCAGCAGCTTTCCCGTACACAGCTCCTACGAGCAGTACTTC
CASSFPVHSSYEQYF
>many|TRBV7-6|TRBJ2-2|TRBD1
TGTGCCAGCAGCTATCGGGACAGGAAGAACACCGGGGAGCTGTTTTTT
CASSYRDRKNTGELFF
>.|TRBV2|TRBJ1-4|TRBD1
TGTGCCAGCATCTACCGGACAGGGGGGAATGAAAAACTGTTTTTT
CASIYRTGGNEKLFF
>.|TRBV4-3|TRBJ1-5|.
TGCGCCAGCAGCCAAGATTTAGAGTCTAATAGCAATCAGCCCCAGCATTTT
CASSQDLESNSNQPQHF
>.|TRBV6-2/TRBV6-3|TRBJ1-1|.
TGTGCCAGCGGAGGACGGTCGAACACTGAAGCTTTCTTT
CASGGRSNTEAFF
>.|TRBV27|TRBJ1-1|.
TGTGCCAGCAGTTTGGGCCGGGCGGGGAGCACTGAAGCTTTCTTT
CASSLGRAGSTEAFF
>.|TRBV27|TRBJ1-5|TRBD1
TGTGCCAGCAGTTTATCGGGGAGGGGGCGCGGGCAGCCCCAGCATTTT
CASSLSGRGRGQPQHF
>.|TRBV15|TRBJ2-1|.
TGTGCCACCAGCAGAGTCGACGCCCGCGGTACCTACAATGAGCAGTTCTTC
CATSRVDARGTYNEQFF
>few|TRBV7-9|TRBJ1-4|.
TGTGCCAGCAGCTATGGGAGGAGACAGGCCGGCTATGAAAAACTGTTTTTT
CASSYGRRQAGYEKLFF
>.|TRBV10-3|TRBJ1-1|.
TGTGCCATCAGTGAGTTTGGGGATCCGAACACTGAAGCTTTCTTT
CAISEFGDPNTEAFF
>.|TRBV7-4|TRBJ1-4|.
TGTGCCAGCAGCTTAGGGGGTGATGAAAAACTGTTTTTT
CASSLGGDEKLFF
>.|TRBV12-3/TRBV12-4|TRBJ1-2|TRBD1
TGTGCCAGCTCTCAGGGGGCAGGGCACTATGGCTACACCTTC
CASSQGAGHYGYTF
>.|TRBV27|TRBJ1-2|.
TGTGCCAGCAGTTCAAACAGGATTAACTATGGCTACACCTTC
CASSSNRINYGYTF